This T cell receptor beta chain was identified in a study of PD-L1 blockade in urothelial cancer. Looking at the study overall: T cells numbered a median of roughly 150,000 in the blood samples.

The CDR3 has 13 residues. The V and J ends lost 1 base and 9 bases respectively, with 9 bases between them. The germline gives CDR1 LNHNV, CDR2 YYDKDF (reference sequence). Specified time point: peripheral blood 6 weeks after treatment start. Synthetic TCR analog templates were spiked into all PCRs individually. The protocol was immunoSEQ multiplex PCR, while the TCRdb copy is restricted to in-frame clones and leaves out a portion. The profile covers 15,000 to 20,000 clones, with about 80% appearing a single time and 1.5% to 2% taken by the ten largest. The rearrangement links TRBV15 to TRBJ1-4, with unresolved D. The sequence was obtained from a man aged 45 to 65 with urothelial cancer. The sequencing here drew on PBMCs, taken around atezolizumab (anti-PD-L1) treatment. The DNA of the CDR3 is TGTGCCACCAGCAGAGTACCAAGCCAAAAACTGTTTTTT. This sequence encodes CATSRVPSQKLFF. The whole variable domain, filled in from reference TRBV15 and TRBJ1-4, reads DAMVIQNPRYQVTQFGKPVTLSCSQTLNHNVMYWYQQKSSQAPKLLFHYYDKDFNNEADTPDNFQSRRPNTSFCFLDIRSPGLGDTAMYLCATSRVPSQKLFFGSGTQLSVL.